In this sample, the clone carrying this T cell receptor (beta chain) turned up many times. What it recognizes is unknown. TCRdb itself ran the 5' RACE reads through MiXCR, one entry per CDR3 protein. The repertoire includes about 75,000 distinct CDR3 sequences, about 7.3% of them detected once, and approximately 30% sits in the top ten. This record comes from a study of T cells after yellow fever vaccination. Study-wide background: For low cell numbers, libraries were made with SMART-Seq v4 Ultra Low Input. General study points: Clonotype sharing between CD4 and CD8 compartments was small. In post-booster samples, most primary-vaccination clones reappeared (just under 97% CD4, 75% to 90% CD8). Although the secondary response was weaker, it peaked faster, at day 5 versus 15.

CDR3 size: 16 residues. With 6 bases clipped from V and 1 base from J, the junction kept 7 bases outside the gene matches. The TCR sequence derives from a man between 18 and 29 years old who received the YFV17D yellow fever vaccine. Sequenced material: CD8+ T cells sorted from PBMCs, taken 10 to 11 days after the first yellow fever vaccination. The J gene is TRBJ1-2, the V gene TRBV12-3 or TRBV12-4; 11 bases are shared with TRBD1. CDR3 residues: CASRRTGGIYNYGYTF. The CDR3 DNA reads as TGTGCCAGCAGACGGACAGGGGGCATTTATAACTATGGCTACACCTTC.